Listed here is a single TCR beta chain. Germline-derived CDR1 and CDR2 are SEHNR and FQNEAQ (reference sequence). V gave up 2 bases and J gave up 2 bases, with 15 bases separating them. The CDR3 has 16 residues. The sample is drawn from a study of T-cell memory formation after mild COVID-19. TCRdb independently ran MiXCR on the 5' RACE reads; one entry per CDR3 protein. Of 450,000 to 650,000 distinct CDR3 sequences in the sample, over 15% were seen once. The sequenced material came from PBMCs or a T cell subset sorted from them (not recorded which). This clonotype was obtained from an adult woman who had mild COVID-19 (a few samples of this study predate the infection). Cell type and time point are not known. This chain uses TRBV7-9 with TRBJ2-5, with D maybe TRBD1 (5 bases). The CDR3 region is CASSLPRVRVQETQYF. In DNA, the CDR3 is TGTGCCAGCAGCTTACCCAGGGTTAGGGTGCAAGAGACCCAGTACTTC.